This T cell receptor (beta chain) emerged from a study of blood T cell repertoires in COVID-19. About the research overall: The origin of the acute and convalescent COVID-19 samples was the United States, Italy and Spain. The analysed material was cDNA or gDNA that came from T cells, B-cell-depleted T cells, or PBMCs.

Germline values: CDR1 SNHLY, CDR2 FYNNEI. Trimming took 3 bases from V and 1 from J, leaving 10 bases between them. This CDR3 contains 14 residues. Methods used by the authors: The authors estimated nucleated cell counts from reference gene primer amplification. Measured with immunoSEQ multiplex PCR; TCRdb has only the in-frame clones, and not every one. V and J calls and clone size come straight from that table; D and trimming were deduced from the DNA. The table records around 440,000 clones, roughly 88% of them present only once. Enrollment of patients from Seattle took place during active infection, with longitudinal follow-up.

The chain links TRBV2 to TRBJ2-7; tentatively, D is TRBD1 (6 bases). The sequence came from a woman aged 45-59 years with COVID-19, enrolled during active disease. The specimen sequenced was peripheral blood. CDR3 sequence: CASSETGASYEQYF. CDR3 nucleotide sequence: TGTGCCAGCAGTGAGACAGGTGCTTCCTACGAGCAGTACTTC.